Following are 27 T cell receptor beta chains from one sample sequenced in a study of T cells in localized non-small cell lung cancer. Repertoires were generated with immunoSEQ multiplex PCR, while TCRdb's copy carries only in-frame clones and drops some. The table shows over 25,000 clones, with around 90% occurring only once. The material sequenced was PBMCs, taken before any cancer treatment. Receptors originate from a man aged 35 to 69 with stage II lung adenocarcinoma.

The chain has TRBV7-6 and TRBJ2-7, with D unclear. The CDR3 sequence is 13 residues long. Looked up from germline, CDR1 is SGHVS and CDR2 is FNYEAQ. V gave up 2 bases and J gave up 1 base, with 6 bases separating them. The CDR3 DNA reads as TGTGCCAGCAGCTTACACATATCCTACGAGCAGTACTTC. Encoded protein: CASSLHISYEQYF. Complete variable domain (other parts from reference TRBV7-6 and TRBJ2-7): GAGVSQSPRYKVTKRGQDVALRCDPISGHVSLYWYRQALGQGPEFLTYFNYEAQQDKSGLPNDRFSAERPEGSISTLTIQRTEQRDSAMYRCASSLHISYEQYFGPGTRLTVT.

This clone was seen a single time. CDR3 loop: CASSLKGERERGLAGVPRIYEQYF. The CDR3 nucleotides read TGTGCCAGCAGCTTAAAAGGAGAGAGAGAGAGAGGACTAGCGGGAGTCCCAAGGATTTACGAGCAGTACTTC. The chain uses TRBV7-3 and TRBJ2-7, with 13 bases aligning to TRBD2. Trimming cost V 1 base and J 4 bases; bases outside gene matches: 28. The CDR3 has 24 amino acids. Germline lookup yields CDR1 SGHTA and CDR2 FQGTGA.

The chain joins TRBV5-5 to TRBJ1-1, with D perhaps TRBD1 (5 bases). V lost 5 bases, J lost 0 bases, and 11 bases lay in between. The CDR3 loop spans 14 amino acids. Germline CDR1 reads SGHKS; CDR2 reads YYEKEE (reference sequence). CDR3 nucleotide sequence: TGTGCCAGCAGACCGCAGGGAATGAACACTGAAGCTTTCTTT. This codes for CASRPQGMNTEAFF.

The rearrangement links TRBV6-6 to TRBJ2-1; 10 bases agree with TRBD2. The CDR3 has 15 residues. CDR1 is MNHNY and CDR2 is SVGAGI in the germline V gene (reference sequence). V lost 4 bases, J lost 12 bases, and 12 bases stayed unmatched. CDR3 amino acids: CASSLRLAGLGGQFF. CDR3 DNA: TGTGCCAGCAGTTTAAGACTAGCGGGCCTAGGTGGGCAGTTCTTC.

This clone was observed a few times. The chain carries TRBV27 and TRBJ1-4, with 8 bases lining up with TRBD1. Germline V lookup: CDR1 MNHEY, CDR2 SMNVEV (reference sequence). With V trimmed by 4 bases and J by 10 bases, 5 bases remained unmatched. This CDR3 has 13 amino acids. CDR3 bases: TGTGCCAGCAGTTCCCCTGGACAGGGAAAACTGTTTTTT. It specifies CASSSPGQGKLFF.

The chain carries TRBV5-4 and TRBJ2-7; 14 nucleotides agree with TRBD2. This CDR3 has 15 amino acids. Germline CDR1 SGHNT, CDR2 YYREEE (reference sequence). V lost 2 bases, J lost 3 bases, and 1 base stayed unmatched. The CDR3 sequence: CASSFGTSGSYEQYF. The CDR3 bases are TGTGCCAGCAGCTTTGGGACTAGCGGGAGCTACGAGCAGTACTTC. Full variable domain (rest looked up from reference TRBV5-4 and TRBJ2-7): ETGVTQSPTHLIKTRGQQVTLRCSSQSGHNTVSWYQQALGQGPQFIFQYYREEENGRGNFPPRFSGLQFPNYSSELNVNALELDDSALYLCASSFGTSGSYEQYFGPGTRLTVT.

This chain links TRBV6-1 with TRBJ2-7; D gene ambiguous. Trimming took 1 base from V and 3 from J, leaving 4 bases between them. The CDR3 is 12 amino acids. CDR1 and CDR2 (germline): MNHNS, SASEGT. The CDR3: CASSEGYYEQYF. CDR3 bases: TGTGCCAGCAGTGAAGGTTACTACGAGCAGTACTTC.

This clone was recorded only once. The V gene is TRBV5-4, the J gene TRBJ1-5; D is uncertain. CDR1 is SGHNT, CDR2 YYREEE, per germline (reference sequence). The CDR3 totals 15 residues. Trimming stripped 9 bases from V and 7 bases from J, with 23 bases between. The DNA of the CDR3 is TGTGCCACCTCGTCCGGGGTAGGGAAGGACCAGCCCCAGCATTTT. Amino acid sequence: CATSSGVGKDQPQHF. Full variable domain (rest looked up from reference TRBV5-4 and TRBJ1-5): ETGVTQSPTHLIKTRGQQVTLRCSSQSGHNTVSWYQQALGQGPQFIFQYYREEENGRGNFPPRFSGLQFPNYSSELNVNALELDDSALYLCATSSGVGKDQPQHFGDGTRLSIL.

The genes are TRBV5-4 and TRBJ2-7, with 11 positions matching TRBD2. The germline V gene has CDR1 SGHNT and CDR2 YYREEE (reference sequence). CDR3 size: 15 residues. With V trimmed by 4 bases and J by 3 bases, 6 bases remained unmatched. The DNA of the CDR3 is TGTGCCAGCAGCGCCAAGACTAGCGGGGACTACGAGCAGTACTTC. This translates into CASSAKTSGDYEQYF.

On this clone itself: A read error may account for a junction end that differs from germline. V usage is TRBV6-5 and J usage is TRBJ2-3; 9 bases map to TRBD2. CDR1 and CDR2 (germline): MNHEY, SVGAGI. This CDR3 region has 14 residues. The CDR3 sequence: CVSRLAVGTDTQYF. As DNA, the CDR3 is TGTGTCAGCAGACTAGCGGTCGGCACAGATACGCAGTATTTT.

This chain joins TRBV7-9 and TRBJ2-3; possibly TRBD1 for D (7 bases). CDR1 is SEHNR, CDR2 FQNEAQ, per germline (reference sequence). CDR3 length: 16 residues. Deletions cut 1 base from V and 4 bases from J, with 15 bases between. The CDR3 reads CASSLGSGGGADTQYF. Written as DNA, the CDR3 is TGTGCCAGCAGCTTAGGGAGCGGAGGGGGCGCAGATACGCAGTATTTT.

The chain couples TRBV27 to TRBJ2-4; no clear D gene. The germline CDR1 and CDR2 sequences are MNHEY and SMNVEV (reference sequence). The ends were cut back, 0 bases at V and 3 bases at J, with 3 bases in the middle. CDR3 length: 13 residues. The CDR3 coding sequence is TGTGCCAGCAGTTTATCAGTCAAAAACATTCAGTACTTC. It specifies CASSLSVKNIQYF.

CDR3 region: CASSSRRGRAGETQYF. The CDR3 DNA is TGTGCCAGTTCCTCAAGGCGCGGGAGGGCTGGAGAGACCCAGTACTTC. The chain carries TRBV25-1 and TRBJ2-5; 9 positions agree with TRBD2. Trimming at V came to 9 bases and at J to 4 bases, leaving 15 bases not matched to a gene. The CDR3 spans 16 residues. Germline assignment: CDR1 MGHDK and CDR2 SYGVNS. Using reference TRBV25-1 and TRBJ2-5 for the parts outside the CDR3, the full variable domain is EADIYQTPRYLVIGTGKKITLECSQTMGHDKMYWYQQDPGMELHLIHYSYGVNSTEKGDLSSESTVSRIRTEHFPLTLESARPSHTSQYLCASSSRRGRAGETQYFGPGTRLLVL.

The chain employs TRBV5-1 and TRBJ2-2; TRBD1 matches at 8 bases. The V gene's germline CDR1 is SGHRS and CDR2 YFSETQ. The junction had 5 bases not matched to a gene; V was cut back by 0 bases and J by 7 bases. The CDR3 loop spans 15 amino acids. This CDR3 reads CASSLGQGAIGELFF. In DNA, the CDR3 is TGCGCCAGCAGCTTGGGGCAGGGGGCGATCGGGGAGCTGTTTTTT.

V gene TRBV27 combines with J gene TRBJ2-3; maybe TRBD2 (6 bases). V was shortened by 3 bases and J by 6 bases, with 10 bases between the two germline ends. The CDR3 has 13 amino acids. Germline loops: CDR1 MNHEY, CDR2 SMNVEV (reference sequence). Here the CDR3 reads CASSFGGLDTQYF. DNA for the CDR3: TGTGCCAGCAGTTTCGGAGGGTTGGATACGCAGTATTTT.

As DNA, the CDR3 is TGTGCCAGCAGTAACCAGGCTGATACGCAGTATTTT. Amino acid sequence: CASSNQADTQYF. The chain links TRBV6-1 to TRBJ2-3; D ambiguous. Germline V gives CDR1 MNHNS, CDR2 SASEGT. This CDR3 has 12 amino acids. The V gene lost 5 bases and the J gene lost 6 bases, with 9 bases spanning the gap.

V and J are TRBV10-3 and TRBJ2-7, with 7 bases that match TRBD1. Germline V CDR1 and CDR2: ENHRY, SYGVKD. The V and J ends lost 6 bases and 4 bases, in that order; junction bases with no gene match: 3. The CDR3 runs 12 residues. The CDR3 DNA sequence: TGTGCCATCAGCCGGACAGGATACGAGCAGTACTTC. Translated, it gives CAISRTGYEQYF.

This chain connects TRBV5-1 to TRBJ1-2, with D tentatively TRBD1 (6 bases). Trimming took 4 bases from V and 2 from J, leaving 12 bases between them. CDR1 is SGHRS and CDR2 is YFSETQ in the germline V gene. This CDR3 comprises 14 residues. The CDR3, as DNA: TGCGCCAGCAGCGTATTAACAGGGAACTATGGCTACACCTTC. The encoded protein is CASSVLTGNYGYTF.

The chain recombines TRBV6-5 with TRBJ1-5; D is unresolved. Germline values: CDR1 MNHEY, CDR2 SVGAGI. There are 16 residues in the CDR3. The V end lost 0 bases, the J end lost 0 bases, and 9 bases lay between the germline ends. The CDR3 sequence is CASSYSRVNSNQPQHF. DNA for the CDR3: TGTGCCAGCAGTTACTCGAGGGTAAATAGCAATCAGCCCCAGCATTTT.

The V gene is TRBV19, the J gene TRBJ2-3; the D gene is possibly TRBD1 (6 bases). Between the trimmed V and J ends, which lost 7 bases and 6 bases, there was a span of 17 bases. Germline CDR1 is LNHDA and CDR2 is SQIVND (reference sequence). This CDR3 has 14 residues. CDR3 coding DNA: TGTGCCAGTAATAACAACGTCCAGGGGGATACGCAGTATTTT. It codes for CASNNNVQGDTQYF.

Only a few counts were recorded for this clone. The rearrangement uses TRBV19 and TRBJ2-4; a weak D match, TRBD2 (6 bases). This CDR3 contains 18 residues. Germline-derived CDR1 and CDR2 are LNHDA and SQIVND (reference sequence). V was shortened by 5 bases and J by 3 bases, with 23 bases between the two germline ends. In nucleotides, the CDR3 is TGTGCCAGTAGTCCTAGAGTCCGGGGGTTGTTAGGCAAAAACATTCAGTACTTC. Protein: CASSPRVRGLLGKNIQYF.

This chain connects TRBV11-3 to TRBJ2-5; 7 bases are shared with TRBD2. The CDR3 runs to 16 residues. Germline V gene data show CDR1 as SGHNT and CDR2 as YENEEA. Germline trimming cut 4 bases from V and 5 bases from J; bases unmatched to any gene: 13. The CDR3 reads CASSSRRGGPWETQYF. CDR3 coding DNA: TGTGCCAGCAGCTCCCGGCGGGGAGGGCCTTGGGAGACCCAGTACTTC.

The V gene is TRBV19, the J gene TRBJ1-2; D perhaps matches TRBD1 (6 bases). The CDR3 contains 14 residues. V lost 3 bases, J lost 6 bases, and 14 bases lay in between. Looked up from germline, CDR1 is LNHDA and CDR2 is SQIVND (reference sequence). CDR3 DNA sequence: TGTGCCAGTAGTATCAGGGCTGGGACAAATGGCTACACCTTC. This sequence encodes CASSIRAGTNGYTF.

The chain links TRBV29-1 to TRBJ1-4, with 10 positions matching TRBD1. Looked up from germline, CDR1 is SQVTM and CDR2 is ANQGSEA. There are 14 residues in the CDR3. With V trimmed by 6 bases and J by 6 bases, 7 bases remained unmatched. The CDR3 DNA sequence: TGCAGCGTGACACCGGGGACAGGGGATGAAAAACTGTTTTTT. This sequence encodes CSVTPGTGDEKLFF.

J is TRBJ2-1 and V is TRBV9, with 7 bases identical to TRBD1. Trimming at V came to 3 bases and at J to 0 bases, leaving 6 bases not matched to a gene. CDR1 is SGDLS and CDR2 is YYNGEE in the germline V gene. CDR3 length: 16 residues. CDR3 loop: CASSGQGLSSYNEQFF. The DNA of the CDR3 is TGTGCCAGCAGCGGACAGGGCTTGAGCTCCTACAATGAGCAGTTCTTC.

The V and J genes are TRBV11-1 and TRBJ2-7, with D perhaps being TRBD1 or TRBD2 (6 bases each). The CDR3 totals 15 residues. V was trimmed by 4 bases and J by 0 bases, leaving 13 bases between them. Germline assignment: CDR1 SGHAT and CDR2 FQDESV (reference sequence). The CDR3 DNA follows: TGTGCCAGCAGCTCGGGGGCCCCGGGCTCCTACGAGCAGTACTTC. This encodes CASSSGAPGSYEQYF.

The chain links TRBV11-2 to TRBJ1-1; the D gene is possibly TRBD1 (5 bases). The V end was cut by 5 bases, the J end by 0 bases, with 16 bases between. The CDR3 has 16 amino acids. The germline gives CDR1 SGHAT, CDR2 FQNNGV. The CDR3 nucleotides read TGTGCCAGCAGCGTCAGTGGGGGGTTTGTGAACACTGAAGCTTTCTTT. Translation gives CASSVSGGFVNTEAFF.